Listed here is a single T cell receptor (beta chain). Its antigen remains undetermined. Base qualities are not recorded, but no much larger clone differs from it by a single base. The CDR3 regions of human TCRbeta chains were analyzed by immunosequencing. As for the original processing: TCRs in the repertoires were compared against a reference library of SARS-CoV-2-specific TCRs that had been generated with the MIRA antigen-specificity platform. Breadth was defined as the fraction of unique TCRs that were SARS-CoV-2-associated. Depth was defined as the fraction of total T cells that were SARS-CoV-2-associated. Each spike-specific TCR was assigned to its reactive spike region and to a CD4 or CD8 class using the MIRA data. Log10-transformed breadth and depth values were compared by one-way ANOVA with Sidak's multiple comparisons tests. The source is immuneACCESS, and TCRdb retained only in-frame sequences with V and J called. Part of the clones is not carried over; for the studies checked, unresolved V genes explain less than half of this, and the remainder is unexplained. V and J calls and clone size are copied from that table; D and trimming were computed from the DNA. For this sample the table gives more than 100,000 clones, of which roughly 84% were detected only once. The leading ten clones occupy approximately 10% of the sample.

For this chain, trimming is 0 bases at the V end and 1 base at the J end, and the number of junction bases without a gene match is 6. Reading the germline V gene (reference sequence) gives CDR1 SGHNT and CDR2 YYREEE. The CDR3 sequence holds 17 residues, the cysteine and phenylalanine included. The DNA shown is the 51-base CDR3, in frame from base 1. This record comes from a study of T cell responses to AZD1222 COVID-19 vaccine listed by TCRdb under 2021. Regarding the complete study: Because spike-specific TCR depth and breadth did not differ between the two schedules, AZD1222 recipients who got a second dose at roughly 4 weeks were pooled with those who got a second dose at roughly 12 weeks. Trial participants were enrolled by age into subgroups of 18-55, 56-69 and 70-plus years, and around 140, 26 and 57 TCR-sequenced participants, respectively, were included in these subgroups. TCR sequencing covered approximately 230 trial participants: 207 given two doses of AZD1222 and approximately 25 given two doses of MenACWY control vaccine. Study-wide findings and limitations: In the small 56-69-year group, the increase in depth fell short of significance, most likely because of low power. Epitopes outside the regions mutated in the B.1.351 and B.1.1.7 variants were reportedly recognized by nearly half of the unique spike-specific TCRs. After two AZD1222 doses, both the breadth and the depth of spike-specific TCRs were significantly higher than at day 0 and than in MenACWY recipients. Because no samples from the day 14 peak response were available, repertoires could be characterized only after the peak T cell response. Vaccine-associated CD4 TCRs spanned the whole spike protein, with dominant responses in regions 160-218 and 743-854. Participants were mostly white British, with more females than males. The authors suggested clonal diversity may have been underestimated. Conclusions about previously exposed vaccinees are limited, since just five to seven AZD1222 recipients were seropositive for SARS-CoV-2 at baseline.

The meaning of the sample's time point label: baseline before first vaccination. Samples from vaccinated people were obtained from the UK trials COV001 and COV002, which included a single-blind randomized controlled phase 2/3 trial of AZD1222 (ChAdOx1 nCoV-19) in healthy adults. For TCRbeta chain sequencing, PBMC samples from trial participants were taken at day 0 and at day 28 after the second dose. The receptor's source is an adult in good health. This material consisted of peripheral blood, taken on day 0 of AZD1222 vaccination. The chain employs TRBV5-4 and TRBJ2-5; TRBD2 aligns with 10 central bases. The DNA sequence is as follows: TGTGCCAGCAGCTTGGGGTTAGCGGGGGGAAGCCAAGAGACCCAGTACTTC. Translation gives CASSLGLAGGSQETQYF.